This entry concerns a single T cell receptor beta chain. Using immunoSEQ multiplex PCR, the repertoire was profiled, and TCRdb retains in-frame clones only, with some absent. Of roughly 290,000 clones in the sample, approximately 83% were seen once. This entry belongs to a study of blood T cell repertoires in COVID-19. V shed 9 bases and J 3 bases; nucleotides not matched to a gene: 10. This CDR3 is 14 amino acids long. Germline V gene data show CDR1 as SNHLY and CDR2 as FYNNEI. This TCR was sampled from a woman in her twenties or thirties who had recovered from COVID-19. The specimen sequenced was peripheral blood. This sequence joins TRBV2 and TRBJ2-5; 7 bases match TRBD2. The CDR3 loop is CASLRGLLEETQYF. CDR3 nucleotides: TGTGCCAGTCTAAGGGGACTACTCGAAGAGACCCAGTACTTC.